Following are 3 T cell receptor beta chains from one sample sequenced in a study of T cells in Graves' hyperthyroidism and ophthalmopathy. RNA transcripts yielded amplified TCR beta CDR3 regions. Primed by the HTBI set, a first-round RT-PCR was run on the TCR CDR3. Using its own MiXCR run on the multiplex PCR reads, TCRdb lists one record per CDR3 protein. The table lists around 620,000 distinct CDR3 sequences, under 20% of them singletons. Sequencing used blood. The receptors were gathered from a woman aged 30 to 39 with Graves' hyperthyroidism.

This clonotype came up a few times. The chain uses TRBV7-3 and TRBJ2-7; TRBD1 might be the D (6 bases). Germline CDR1 SGHTA, CDR2 FQGTGA. The ends were cut back, 4 bases at V and 7 bases at J, with 17 bases in the middle. This CDR3 is 14 amino acids long. The CDR3 coding sequence is TGTGCCAGCAGCTCGGACTCAGGGGCCGGTGAGCAGTACTTC. This codes for CASSSDSGAGEQYF.

This chain joins TRBV20-1 and TRBJ2-7; the D gene is possibly TRBD2 (5 bases). Looked up from germline, CDR1 is DFQATT and CDR2 is SNEGSKA (reference sequence). V was trimmed by 0 bases and J by 3 bases, leaving 21 bases between them. The CDR3 contains 17 residues. The CDR3 DNA follows: TGCAGTGCTAGAGACCCCGCCTCAAGAACTAGTCTCTACGAGCAGTACTTC. The encoded protein is CSARDPASRTSLYEQYF.

The chain couples TRBV28 to TRBJ1-5; 8 bases agree with TRBD1. The CDR3 spans 16 residues. In germline, CDR1 is MDHEN, CDR2 SYDVKM. V lost 8 bases to trimming and J lost 3 bases; unmatched junction nucleotides: 12. The CDR3 loop is CASVTPGQENNQPQHF. The CDR3 nucleotides are TGTGCCAGCGTAACGCCGGGACAGGAGAACAATCAGCCCCAGCATTTT.